This record covers a single TCR beta chain. As yet, its antigen is unknown. This CDR3 has 13 amino acids. Trimming removed 5 bases from V and 5 bases from J, with 12 bases in between. Germline loops: CDR1 MDHEN, CDR2 SYDVKM. The data originate from a study of Graves' ophthalmopathy and Graves' hyperthyroidism. Points from the study as a whole: Progression of ophthalmopathy was predicted by the model with about 68% sensitivity and 72.22% specificity.

As the template, RNA transcripts were used to amplify TCR beta CDR3 regions. First-round RT-PCR with HTBI primers preceded a second-round multiplex PCR. Using its own MiXCR run on the multiplex PCR reads, TCRdb lists one record per CDR3 protein. The sample records 620,000 or so distinct CDR3 sequences, approximately 21% being singletons. The V and J genes are TRBV28 and TRBJ1-2; D ambiguous. The source is a woman younger than 30 with stable Graves' hyperthyroidism. Some clones in this sample may be carry-over from other donors' samples. The sequenced material came from peripheral blood. CDR3 sequence reads: CASSRYLTYGYTF. CDR3 nucleotides: TGTGCCAGCAGTCGATACCTGACATATGGCTACACCTTC.